A selection of T cell receptor beta chains follows, all from one sample in a study of cytomegalovirus exposure and HLA in healthy donors. Measured with immunoSEQ multiplex PCR; TCRdb has only the in-frame clones, and not every one. The sample has some 200,000 clones, around 85% seen once. What was sequenced was PBMCs. Receptors were obtained from a man aged 35 to 55 in good health and CMV-seropositive. Both conserved end residues are trimmed from each CDR3. The order of the fields is D gene, V gene, CDR3 protein. A D gene is named only where the DNA matches it firmly.

d_call: -; v_call: TRBV5-1; cdr3_aa: ASSLSGVETQY
d_call: -; v_call: TRBV10-3; cdr3_aa: AISESVGDNSPLH
d_call: TRBD1; v_call: TRBV30; cdr3_aa: ACYDRGRFEQY
d_call: -; v_call: TRBV6-5; cdr3_aa: ASLDRRNTEAF
d_call: TRBD2; v_call: TRBV9; cdr3_aa: ASSVGDSGGPRETQY
d_call: -; v_call: TRBV2; cdr3_aa: ASSNLGAETQY
d_call: -; v_call: TRBV4-1; cdr3_aa: ASSQGPADRPQH
d_call: -; v_call: TRBV9; cdr3_aa: ASSPRGGLGGNTIY
d_call: TRBD2; v_call: TRBV7-6; cdr3_aa: ASSERGDSYNEQF
d_call: TRBD1; v_call: TRBV5-6; cdr3_aa: ASSLVGRGHGEQY
d_call: TRBD1; v_call: TRBV5-6; cdr3_aa: ASSWGQENIQY
d_call: TRBD1; v_call: TRBV9; cdr3_aa: ASSAPVRTGSYEQY
d_call: -; v_call: TRBV19; cdr3_aa: ASSISQTYEQY
d_call: TRBD2; v_call: TRBV7-6; cdr3_aa: ASSSAAGGGDTQY
d_call: -; v_call: TRBV27; cdr3_aa: ASSLTYAGYNEQF
d_call: TRBD1; v_call: TRBV5-6; cdr3_aa: ASSPGRGRGGYT
d_call: TRBD2; v_call: TRBV9; cdr3_aa: ASSVGEWGLVAQY
d_call: -; v_call: TRBV6-1; cdr3_aa: ASSDQTGYEQY
d_call: TRBD2; v_call: TRBV5-8; cdr3_aa: ASSSRGGLYNEQF
d_call: TRBD1; v_call: TRBV7-9; cdr3_aa: ASSLGQGVTIEAF
d_call: TRBD1; v_call: TRBV7-3; cdr3_aa: ASSLQQGAEGYT
d_call: -; v_call: TRBV13; cdr3_aa: ASSPQPLAISRTDTQY
d_call: TRBD1; v_call: TRBV27; cdr3_aa: ASSRGQYYEQY
d_call: -; v_call: TRBV10-1; cdr3_aa: ASRASRVTGELF
d_call: -; v_call: TRBV30; cdr3_aa: ALDRAYEQY
d_call: -; v_call: TRBV7-3; cdr3_aa: ASSRTRGNTEAF
d_call: -; v_call: TRBV9; cdr3_aa: ASRSGNTIY
d_call: -; v_call: TRBV5-8; cdr3_aa: ASSKGVPQKNTEAF
d_call: TRBD1; v_call: TRBV5-5; cdr3_aa: ASSLRLGQSYEQY
d_call: TRBD1; v_call: TRBV10-1; cdr3_aa: ASSRTGVEGYT
d_call: -; v_call: TRBV28; cdr3_aa: ASSVLTGLTNEKLF